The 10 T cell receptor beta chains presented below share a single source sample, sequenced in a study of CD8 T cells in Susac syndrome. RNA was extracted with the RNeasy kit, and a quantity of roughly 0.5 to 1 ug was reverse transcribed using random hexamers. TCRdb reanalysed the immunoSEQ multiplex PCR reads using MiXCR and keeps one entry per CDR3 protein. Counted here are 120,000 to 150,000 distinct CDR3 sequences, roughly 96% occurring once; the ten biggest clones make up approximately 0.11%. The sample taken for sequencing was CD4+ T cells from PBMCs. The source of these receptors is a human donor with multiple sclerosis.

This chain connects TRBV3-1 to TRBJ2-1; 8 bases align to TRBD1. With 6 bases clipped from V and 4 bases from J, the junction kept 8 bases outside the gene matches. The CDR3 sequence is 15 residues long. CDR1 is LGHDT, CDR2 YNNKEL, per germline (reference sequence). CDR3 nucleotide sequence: TGTGCCAGCAGGGCGAGGAGACAGGGGTACAATGAGCAGTTCTTC. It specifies CASRARRQGYNEQFF.

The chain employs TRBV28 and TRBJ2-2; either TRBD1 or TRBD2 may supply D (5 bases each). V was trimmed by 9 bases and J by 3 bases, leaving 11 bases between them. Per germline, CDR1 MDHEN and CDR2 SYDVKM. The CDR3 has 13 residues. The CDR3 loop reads CASSEGYTGELFF. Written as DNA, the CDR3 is TGTGCCAGTTCAGAGGGGTACACCGGGGAGCTGTTTTTT. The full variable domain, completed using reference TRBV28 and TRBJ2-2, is DVKVTQSSRYLVKRTGEKVFLECVQDMDHENMFWYRQDPGLGLRLIYFSYDVKMKEKGDIPEGYSVSREKKERFSLILESASTNQTSMYLCASSEGYTGELFFGEGSRLTVL.

The CDR3 sequence: CASSIRGGTEAFF. CDR3 nucleotide sequence: TGTGCCAGTAGTATCCGCGGGGGGACTGAAGCTTTCTTT. This chain joins TRBV19 and TRBJ1-1; weak D call: TRBD1 (5 bases). CDR3 length: 13 residues. The germline CDR1 and CDR2 sequences are LNHDA and SQIVND (reference sequence). V lost 3 bases and J lost 5, with 10 bases in between. The full variable domain, completed using reference TRBV19 and TRBJ1-1, is DGGITQSPKYLFRKEGQNVTLSCEQNLNHDAMYWYRQDPGQGLRLIYYSQIVNDFQKGDIAEGYSVSREKKESFPLTVTSAQKNPTAFYLCASSIRGGTEAFFGQGTRLTVV.

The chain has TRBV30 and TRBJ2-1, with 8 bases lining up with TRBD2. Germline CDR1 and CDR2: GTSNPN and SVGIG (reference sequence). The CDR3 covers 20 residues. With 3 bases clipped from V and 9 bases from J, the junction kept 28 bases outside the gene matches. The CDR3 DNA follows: TGTGCCTGGAGCCCATACGTTCCAGGGCGGGCAGCGGGGGCCCGCGGTGAGCAGTTCTTC. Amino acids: CAWSPYVPGRAAGARGEQFF.

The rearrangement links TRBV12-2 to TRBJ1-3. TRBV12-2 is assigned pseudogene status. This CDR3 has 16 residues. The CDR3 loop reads CASRLFYRRTENTIYF. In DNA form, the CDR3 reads TGTGCAAGTCGCTTATTTTACCGGCGGACTGAAAACACCATATATTTT.

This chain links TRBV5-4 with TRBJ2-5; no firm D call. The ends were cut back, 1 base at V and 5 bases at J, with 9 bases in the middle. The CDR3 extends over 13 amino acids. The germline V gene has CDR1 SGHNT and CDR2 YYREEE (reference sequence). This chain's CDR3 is CASSLILGETQYF. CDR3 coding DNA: TGTGCCAGCAGCTTGATTTTGGGGGAGACCCAGTACTTC.

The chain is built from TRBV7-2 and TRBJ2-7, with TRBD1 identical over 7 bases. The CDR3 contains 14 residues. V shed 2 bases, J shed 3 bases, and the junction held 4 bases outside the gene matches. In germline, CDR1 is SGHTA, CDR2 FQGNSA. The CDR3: CASSLSWDSYEQYF. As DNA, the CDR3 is TGTGCCAGCAGCTTATCTTGGGACAGCTACGAGCAGTACTTC.

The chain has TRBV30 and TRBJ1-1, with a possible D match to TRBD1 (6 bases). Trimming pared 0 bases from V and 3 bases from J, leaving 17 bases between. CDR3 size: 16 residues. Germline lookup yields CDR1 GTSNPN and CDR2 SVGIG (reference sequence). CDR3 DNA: TGTGCCTGGAGTGTACACAGGGCTATCGGGTACACTGAAGCTTTCTTT. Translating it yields CAWSVHRAIGYTEAFF.

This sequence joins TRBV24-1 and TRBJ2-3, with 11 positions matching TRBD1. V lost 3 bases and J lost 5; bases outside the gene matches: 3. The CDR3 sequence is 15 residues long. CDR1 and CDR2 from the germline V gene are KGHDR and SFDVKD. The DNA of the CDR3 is TGTGCCACCAGTGATGCAGGGACAGGGGGAGATACGCAGTATTTT. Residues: CATSDAGTGGDTQYF.

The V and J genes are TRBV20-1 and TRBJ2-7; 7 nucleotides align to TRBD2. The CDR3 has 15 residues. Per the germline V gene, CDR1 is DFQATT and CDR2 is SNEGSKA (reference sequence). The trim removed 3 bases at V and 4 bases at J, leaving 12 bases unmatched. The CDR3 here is CSARNMGGTNYEQYF. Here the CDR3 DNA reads TGCAGTGCTAGGAACATGGGGGGGACTAATTACGAGCAGTACTTC.